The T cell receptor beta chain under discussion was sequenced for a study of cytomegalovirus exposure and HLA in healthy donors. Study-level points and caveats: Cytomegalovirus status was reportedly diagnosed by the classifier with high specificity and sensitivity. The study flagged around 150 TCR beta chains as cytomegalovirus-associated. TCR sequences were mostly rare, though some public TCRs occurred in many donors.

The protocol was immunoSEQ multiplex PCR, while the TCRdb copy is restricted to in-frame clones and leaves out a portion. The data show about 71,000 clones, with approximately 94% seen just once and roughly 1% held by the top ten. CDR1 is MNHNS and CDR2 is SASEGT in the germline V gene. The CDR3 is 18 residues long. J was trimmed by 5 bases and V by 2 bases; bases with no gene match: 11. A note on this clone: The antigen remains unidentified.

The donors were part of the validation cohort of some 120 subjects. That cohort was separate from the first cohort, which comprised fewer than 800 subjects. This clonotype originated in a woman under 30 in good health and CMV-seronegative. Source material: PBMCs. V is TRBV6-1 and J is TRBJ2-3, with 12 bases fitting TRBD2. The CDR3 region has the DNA TGTGCCAGCAGTGAATTGGCTAGCGGGGGGGCCGAGGTAGATACGCAGTATTTT. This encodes CASSELASGGAEVDTQYF.